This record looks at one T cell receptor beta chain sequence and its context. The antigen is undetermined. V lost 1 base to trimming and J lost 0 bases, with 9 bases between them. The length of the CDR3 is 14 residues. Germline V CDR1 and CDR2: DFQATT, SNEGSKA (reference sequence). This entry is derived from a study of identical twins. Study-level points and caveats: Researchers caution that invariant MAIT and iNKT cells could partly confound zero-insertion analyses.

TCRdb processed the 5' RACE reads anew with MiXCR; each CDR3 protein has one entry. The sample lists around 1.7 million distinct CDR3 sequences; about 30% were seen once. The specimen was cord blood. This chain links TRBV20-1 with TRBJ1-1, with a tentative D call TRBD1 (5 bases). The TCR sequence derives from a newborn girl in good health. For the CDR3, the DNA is TGCAGTGCTAGAGGACAGCTCATGAACACTGAAGCTTTCTTT. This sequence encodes CSARGQLMNTEAFF.